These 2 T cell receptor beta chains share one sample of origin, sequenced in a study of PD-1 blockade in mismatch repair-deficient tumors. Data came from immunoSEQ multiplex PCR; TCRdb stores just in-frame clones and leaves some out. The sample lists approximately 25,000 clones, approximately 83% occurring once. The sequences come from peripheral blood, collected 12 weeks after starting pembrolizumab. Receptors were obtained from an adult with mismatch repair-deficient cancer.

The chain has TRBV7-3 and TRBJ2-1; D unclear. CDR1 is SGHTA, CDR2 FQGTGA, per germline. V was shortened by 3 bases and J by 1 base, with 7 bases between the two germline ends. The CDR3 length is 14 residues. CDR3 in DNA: TGTGCCAGCAGCTTGCAGCCTTCCTACAATGAGCAGTTCTTC. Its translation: CASSLQPSYNEQFF.

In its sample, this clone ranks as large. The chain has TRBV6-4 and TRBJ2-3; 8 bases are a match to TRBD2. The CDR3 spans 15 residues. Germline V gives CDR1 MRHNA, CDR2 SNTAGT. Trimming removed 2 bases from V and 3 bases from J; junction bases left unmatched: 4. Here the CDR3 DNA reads TGTGCCAGCAGTGACGGGAGCGGGAGTACAGATACGCAGTATTTT. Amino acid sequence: CASSDGSGSTDTQYF.